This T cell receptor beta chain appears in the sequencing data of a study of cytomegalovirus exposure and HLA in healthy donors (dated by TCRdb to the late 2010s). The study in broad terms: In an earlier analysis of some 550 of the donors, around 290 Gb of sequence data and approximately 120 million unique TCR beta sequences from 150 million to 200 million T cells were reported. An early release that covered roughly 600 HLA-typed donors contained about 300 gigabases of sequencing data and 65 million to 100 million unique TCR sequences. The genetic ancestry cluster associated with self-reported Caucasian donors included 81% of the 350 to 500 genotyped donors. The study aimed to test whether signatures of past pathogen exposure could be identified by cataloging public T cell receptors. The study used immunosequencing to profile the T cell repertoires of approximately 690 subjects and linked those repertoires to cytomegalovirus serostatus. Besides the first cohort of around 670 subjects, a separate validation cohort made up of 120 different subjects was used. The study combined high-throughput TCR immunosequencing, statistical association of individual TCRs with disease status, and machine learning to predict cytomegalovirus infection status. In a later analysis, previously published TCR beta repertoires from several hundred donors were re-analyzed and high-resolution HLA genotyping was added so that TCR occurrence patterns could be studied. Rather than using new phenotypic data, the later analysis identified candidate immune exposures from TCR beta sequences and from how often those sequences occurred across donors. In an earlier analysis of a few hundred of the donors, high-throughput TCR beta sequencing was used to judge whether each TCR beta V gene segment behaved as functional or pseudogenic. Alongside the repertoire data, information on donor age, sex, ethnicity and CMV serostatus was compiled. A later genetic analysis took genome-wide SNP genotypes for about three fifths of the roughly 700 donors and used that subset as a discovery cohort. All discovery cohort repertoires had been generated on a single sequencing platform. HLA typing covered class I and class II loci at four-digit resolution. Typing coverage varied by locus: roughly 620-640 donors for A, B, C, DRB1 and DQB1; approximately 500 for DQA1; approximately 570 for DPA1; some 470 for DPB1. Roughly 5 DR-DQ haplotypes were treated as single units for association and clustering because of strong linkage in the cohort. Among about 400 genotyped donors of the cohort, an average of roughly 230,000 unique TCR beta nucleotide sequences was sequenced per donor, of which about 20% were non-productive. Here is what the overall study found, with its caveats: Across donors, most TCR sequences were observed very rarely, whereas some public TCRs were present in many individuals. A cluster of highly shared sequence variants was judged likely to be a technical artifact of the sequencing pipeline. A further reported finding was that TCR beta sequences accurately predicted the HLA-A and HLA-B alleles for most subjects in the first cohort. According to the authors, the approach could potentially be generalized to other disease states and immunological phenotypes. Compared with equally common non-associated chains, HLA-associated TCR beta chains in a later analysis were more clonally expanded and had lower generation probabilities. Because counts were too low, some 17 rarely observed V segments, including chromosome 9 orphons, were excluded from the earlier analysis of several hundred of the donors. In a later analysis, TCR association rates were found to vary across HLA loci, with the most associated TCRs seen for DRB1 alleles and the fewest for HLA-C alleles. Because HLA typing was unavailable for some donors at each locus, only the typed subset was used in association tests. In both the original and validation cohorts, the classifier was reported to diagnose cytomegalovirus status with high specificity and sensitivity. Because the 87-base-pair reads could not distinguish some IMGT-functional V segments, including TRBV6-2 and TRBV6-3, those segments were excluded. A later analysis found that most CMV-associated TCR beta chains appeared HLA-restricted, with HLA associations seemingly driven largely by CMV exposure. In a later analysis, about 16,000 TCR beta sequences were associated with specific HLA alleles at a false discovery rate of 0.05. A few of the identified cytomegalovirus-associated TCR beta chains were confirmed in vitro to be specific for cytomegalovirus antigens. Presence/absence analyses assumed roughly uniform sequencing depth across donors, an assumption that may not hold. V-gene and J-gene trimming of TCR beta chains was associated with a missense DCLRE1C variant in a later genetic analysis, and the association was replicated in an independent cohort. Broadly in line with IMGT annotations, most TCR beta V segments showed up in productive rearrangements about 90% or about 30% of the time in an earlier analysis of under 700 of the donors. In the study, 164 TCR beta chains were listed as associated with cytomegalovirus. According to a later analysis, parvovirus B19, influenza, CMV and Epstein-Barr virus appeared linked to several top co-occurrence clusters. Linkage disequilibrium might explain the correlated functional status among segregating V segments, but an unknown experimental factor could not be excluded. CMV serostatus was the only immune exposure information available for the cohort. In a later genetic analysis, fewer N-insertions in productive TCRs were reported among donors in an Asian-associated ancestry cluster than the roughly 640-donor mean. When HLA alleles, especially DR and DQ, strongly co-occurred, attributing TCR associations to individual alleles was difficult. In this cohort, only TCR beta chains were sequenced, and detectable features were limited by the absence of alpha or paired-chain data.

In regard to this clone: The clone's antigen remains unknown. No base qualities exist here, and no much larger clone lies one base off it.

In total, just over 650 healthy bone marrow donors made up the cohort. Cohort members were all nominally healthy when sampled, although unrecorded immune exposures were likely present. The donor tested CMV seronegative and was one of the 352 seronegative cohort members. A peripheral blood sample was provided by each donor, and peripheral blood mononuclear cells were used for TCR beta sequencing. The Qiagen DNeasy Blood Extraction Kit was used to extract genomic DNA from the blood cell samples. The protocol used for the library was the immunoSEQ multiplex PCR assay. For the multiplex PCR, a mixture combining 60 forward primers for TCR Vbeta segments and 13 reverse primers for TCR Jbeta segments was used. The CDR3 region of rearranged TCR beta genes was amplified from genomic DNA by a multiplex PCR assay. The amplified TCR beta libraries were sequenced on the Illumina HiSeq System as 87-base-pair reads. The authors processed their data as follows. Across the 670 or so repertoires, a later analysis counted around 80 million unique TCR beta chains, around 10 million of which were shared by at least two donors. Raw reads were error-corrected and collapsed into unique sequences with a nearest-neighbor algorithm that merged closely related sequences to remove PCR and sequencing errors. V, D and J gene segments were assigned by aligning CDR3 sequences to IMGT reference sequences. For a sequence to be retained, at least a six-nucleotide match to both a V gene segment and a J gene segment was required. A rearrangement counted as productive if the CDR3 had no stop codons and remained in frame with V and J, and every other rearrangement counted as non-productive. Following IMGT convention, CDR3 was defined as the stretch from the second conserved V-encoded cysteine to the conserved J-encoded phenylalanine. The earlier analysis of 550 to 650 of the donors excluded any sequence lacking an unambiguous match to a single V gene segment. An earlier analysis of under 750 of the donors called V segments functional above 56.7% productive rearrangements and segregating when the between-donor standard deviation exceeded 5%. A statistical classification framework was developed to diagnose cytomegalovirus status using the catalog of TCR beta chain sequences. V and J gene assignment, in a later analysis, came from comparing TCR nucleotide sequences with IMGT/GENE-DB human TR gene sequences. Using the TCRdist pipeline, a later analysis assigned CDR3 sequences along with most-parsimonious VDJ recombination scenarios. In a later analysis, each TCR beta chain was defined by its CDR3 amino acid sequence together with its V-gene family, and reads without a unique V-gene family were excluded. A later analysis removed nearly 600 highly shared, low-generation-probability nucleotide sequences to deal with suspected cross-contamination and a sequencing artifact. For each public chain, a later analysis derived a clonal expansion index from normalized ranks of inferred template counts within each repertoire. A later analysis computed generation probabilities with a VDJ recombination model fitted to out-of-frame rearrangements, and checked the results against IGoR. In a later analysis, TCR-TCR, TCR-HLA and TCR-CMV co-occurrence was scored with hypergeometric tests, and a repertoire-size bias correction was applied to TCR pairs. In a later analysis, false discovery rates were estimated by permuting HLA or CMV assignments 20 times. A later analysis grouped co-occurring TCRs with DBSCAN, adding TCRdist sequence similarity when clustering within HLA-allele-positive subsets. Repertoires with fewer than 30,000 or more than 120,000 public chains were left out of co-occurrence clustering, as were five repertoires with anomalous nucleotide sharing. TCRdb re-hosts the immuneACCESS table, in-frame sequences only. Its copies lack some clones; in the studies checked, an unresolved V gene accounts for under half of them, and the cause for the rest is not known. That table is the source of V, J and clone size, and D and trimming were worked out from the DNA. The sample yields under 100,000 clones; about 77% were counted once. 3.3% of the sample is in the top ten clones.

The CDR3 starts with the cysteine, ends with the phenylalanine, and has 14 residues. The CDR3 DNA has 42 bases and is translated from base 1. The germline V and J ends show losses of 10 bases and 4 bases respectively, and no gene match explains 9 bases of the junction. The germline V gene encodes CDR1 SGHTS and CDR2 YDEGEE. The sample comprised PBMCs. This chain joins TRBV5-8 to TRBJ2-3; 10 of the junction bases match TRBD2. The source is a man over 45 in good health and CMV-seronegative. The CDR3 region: CALRSGGASDTQYF. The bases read TGTGCCCTCCGCAGCGGGGGGGCCTCAGATACGCAGTATTTT. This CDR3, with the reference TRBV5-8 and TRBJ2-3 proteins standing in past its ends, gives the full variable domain EAGVTQSPTHLIKTRGQQATLRCSPISGHTSVYWYQQALGLGLQFLLWYDEGEERNRGNFPPRFSGRQFPNYSSELNVNALELEDSALYLCALRSGGASDTQYFGPGTRLTVL.